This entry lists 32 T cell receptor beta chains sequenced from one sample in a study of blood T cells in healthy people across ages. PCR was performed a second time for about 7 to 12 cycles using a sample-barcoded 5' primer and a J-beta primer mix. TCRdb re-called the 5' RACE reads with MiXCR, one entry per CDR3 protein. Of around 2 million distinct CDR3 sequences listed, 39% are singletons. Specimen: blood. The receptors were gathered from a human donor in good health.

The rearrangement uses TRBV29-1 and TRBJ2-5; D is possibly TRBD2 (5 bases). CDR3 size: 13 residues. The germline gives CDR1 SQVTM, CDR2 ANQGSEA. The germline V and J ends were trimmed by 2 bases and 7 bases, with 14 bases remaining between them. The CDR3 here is CSVEREREGTQYF. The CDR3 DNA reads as TGCAGCGTTGAACGGGAACGCGAAGGGACCCAGTACTTC.

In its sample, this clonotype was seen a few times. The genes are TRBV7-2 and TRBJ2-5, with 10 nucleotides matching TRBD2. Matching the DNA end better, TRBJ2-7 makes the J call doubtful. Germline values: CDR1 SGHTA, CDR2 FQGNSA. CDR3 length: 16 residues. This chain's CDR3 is CASSQAGLAKGYEQYF. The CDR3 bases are TGTGCCAGCAGCCAAGCGGGACTAGCGAAGGGCTACGAGCAGTACTTC.

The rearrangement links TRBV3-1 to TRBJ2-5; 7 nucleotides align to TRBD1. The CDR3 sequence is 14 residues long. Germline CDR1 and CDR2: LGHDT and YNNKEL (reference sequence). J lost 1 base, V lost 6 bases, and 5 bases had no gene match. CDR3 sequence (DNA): TGTGCCAGCAGGCCCTGGACAGGCCAAGAGACCCAGTACTTC. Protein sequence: CASRPWTGQETQYF.

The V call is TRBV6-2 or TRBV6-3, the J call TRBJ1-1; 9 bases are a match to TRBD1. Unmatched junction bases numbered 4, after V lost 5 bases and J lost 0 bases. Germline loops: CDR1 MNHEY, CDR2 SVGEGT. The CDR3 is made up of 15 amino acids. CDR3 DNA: TGTGCCAGCAGTACAGGGGGCTACATGAACACTGAAGCTTTCTTT. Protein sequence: CASSTGGYMNTEAFF.

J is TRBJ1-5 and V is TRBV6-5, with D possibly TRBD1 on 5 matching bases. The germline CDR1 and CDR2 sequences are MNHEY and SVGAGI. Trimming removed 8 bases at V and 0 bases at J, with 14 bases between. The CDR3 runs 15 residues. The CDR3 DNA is TGTGCCAGCGCGCGGACACTTTATAGCAATCAGCCCCAGCATTTT. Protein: CASARTLYSNQPQHF.

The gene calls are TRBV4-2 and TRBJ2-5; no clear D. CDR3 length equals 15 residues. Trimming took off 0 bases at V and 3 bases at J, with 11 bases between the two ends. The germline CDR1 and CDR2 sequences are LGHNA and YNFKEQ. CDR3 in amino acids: CASSQDSYREETQYF. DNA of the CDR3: TGTGCCAGCAGCCAAGATTCCTACAGAGAAGAGACCCAGTACTTC.

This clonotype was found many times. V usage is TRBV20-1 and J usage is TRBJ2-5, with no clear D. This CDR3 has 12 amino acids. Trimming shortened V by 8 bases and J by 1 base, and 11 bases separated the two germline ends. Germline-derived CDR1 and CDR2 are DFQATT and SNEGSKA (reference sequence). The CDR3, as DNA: TGCAGTCCAACGGGCCGCCAAGAGACCCAGTACTTC. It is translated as CSPTGRQETQYF.

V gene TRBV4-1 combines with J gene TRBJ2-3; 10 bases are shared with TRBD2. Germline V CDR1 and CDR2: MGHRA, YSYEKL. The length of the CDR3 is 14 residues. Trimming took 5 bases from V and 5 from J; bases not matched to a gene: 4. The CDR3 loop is CASSASGGLDTQYF. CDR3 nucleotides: TGCGCCAGCAGCGCTAGCGGGGGCCTAGATACGCAGTATTTT.

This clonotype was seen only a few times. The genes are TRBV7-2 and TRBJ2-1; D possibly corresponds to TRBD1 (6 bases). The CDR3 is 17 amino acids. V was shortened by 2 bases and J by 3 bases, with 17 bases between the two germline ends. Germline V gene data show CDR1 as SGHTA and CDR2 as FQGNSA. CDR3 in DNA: TGTGCCAGCAGCTTACTCTCCACAGGGTTCGTCTACAATGAGCAGTTCTTC. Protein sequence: CASSLLSTGFVYNEQFF.

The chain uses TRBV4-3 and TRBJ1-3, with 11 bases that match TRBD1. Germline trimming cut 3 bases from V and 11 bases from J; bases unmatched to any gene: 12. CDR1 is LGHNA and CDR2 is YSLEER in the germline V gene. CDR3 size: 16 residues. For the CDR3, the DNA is TGCGCCAGCAGCCAGATGTCGGCGGGACAGGGGGATGCCATATATTTT. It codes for CASSQMSAGQGDAIYF.

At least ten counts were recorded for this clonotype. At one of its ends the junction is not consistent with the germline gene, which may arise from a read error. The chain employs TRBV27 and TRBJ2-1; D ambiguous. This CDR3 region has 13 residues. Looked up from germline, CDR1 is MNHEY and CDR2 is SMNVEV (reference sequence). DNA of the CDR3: TGTGCCAGCAGCTTATCACCATACAATGAGCAGTTCTTC. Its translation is CASSLSPYNEQFF.

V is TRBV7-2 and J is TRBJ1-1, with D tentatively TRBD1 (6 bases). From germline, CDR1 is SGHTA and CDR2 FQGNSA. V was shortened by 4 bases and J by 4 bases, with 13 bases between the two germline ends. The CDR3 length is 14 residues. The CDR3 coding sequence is TGTGCCAGCAGCTACAGGGTAGGATTCACTGAAGCTTTCTTT. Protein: CASSYRVGFTEAFF.

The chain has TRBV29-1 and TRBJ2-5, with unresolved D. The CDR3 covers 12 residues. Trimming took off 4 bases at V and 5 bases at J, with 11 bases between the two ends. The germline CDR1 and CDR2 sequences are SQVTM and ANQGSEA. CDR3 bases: TGCAGCGTTGGTGGCGAGTGGGAGACCCAGTACTTC. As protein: CSVGGEWETQYF. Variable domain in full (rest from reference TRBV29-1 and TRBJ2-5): SAVISQKPSRDICQRGTSLTIQCQVDSQVTMMFWYRQQPGQSLTLIATANQGSEATYESGFVIDKFPISRPNLTFSTLTVSNMSPEDSSIYLCSVGGEWETQYFGPGTRLLVL.

CDR3 loop: CASSVTGGGVMDEQFF. As DNA, the CDR3 is TGCGCCAGCAGCGTAACGGGCGGGGGTGTTATGGATGAGCAGTTCTTC. This rearrangement joins TRBV5-1 to TRBJ2-1; 7 bases are shared with TRBD2. CDR1 and CDR2 from the germline V gene are SGHRS and YFSETQ. The V and J ends lost 4 bases and 8 bases, in that order; junction bases with no gene match: 15. The CDR3 sequence is 16 residues long.

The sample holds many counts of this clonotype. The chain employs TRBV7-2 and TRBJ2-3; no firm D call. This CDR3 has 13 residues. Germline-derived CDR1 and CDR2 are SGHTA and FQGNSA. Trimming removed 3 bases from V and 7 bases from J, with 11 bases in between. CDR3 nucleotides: TGTGCCAGCAGCTTCCTACTGTCAAATACGCAGTATTTT. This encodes CASSFLLSNTQYF.

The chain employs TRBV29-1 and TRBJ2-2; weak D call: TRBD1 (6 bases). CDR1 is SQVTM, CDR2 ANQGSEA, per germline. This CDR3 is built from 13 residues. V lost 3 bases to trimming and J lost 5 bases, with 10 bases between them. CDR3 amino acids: CSVDRTGTGELFF. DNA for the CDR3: TGCAGCGTTGACCGAACAGGGACCGGGGAGCTGTTTTTT.

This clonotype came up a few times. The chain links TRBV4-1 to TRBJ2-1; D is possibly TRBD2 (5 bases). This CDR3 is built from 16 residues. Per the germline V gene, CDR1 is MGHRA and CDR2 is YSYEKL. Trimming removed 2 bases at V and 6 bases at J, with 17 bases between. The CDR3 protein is CASSQIGTRRSNEQFF. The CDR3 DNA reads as TGCGCCAGCAGCCAAATTGGAACTAGGAGAAGCAATGAGCAGTTCTTC.

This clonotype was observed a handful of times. This CDR3 reads CASTPTGVGEQYF. CDR3 nucleotide sequence: TGTGCCAGCACCCCTACAGGGGTAGGGGAGCAGTACTTC. The chain has TRBV6-5 and TRBJ2-5, with 7 positions matching TRBD1. Germline-derived CDR1 and CDR2 are MNHEY and SVGAGI. The CDR3 sequence is 13 residues long. V lost 7 bases and J lost 11; bases outside the gene matches: 13.

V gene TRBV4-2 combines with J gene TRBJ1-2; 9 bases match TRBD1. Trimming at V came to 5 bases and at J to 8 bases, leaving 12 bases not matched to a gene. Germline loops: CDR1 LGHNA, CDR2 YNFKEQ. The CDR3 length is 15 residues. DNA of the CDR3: TGTGCCAGCAGCACGACGGGACAGGGATCGTACGGCTACACCTTC. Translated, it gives CASSTTGQGSYGYTF.

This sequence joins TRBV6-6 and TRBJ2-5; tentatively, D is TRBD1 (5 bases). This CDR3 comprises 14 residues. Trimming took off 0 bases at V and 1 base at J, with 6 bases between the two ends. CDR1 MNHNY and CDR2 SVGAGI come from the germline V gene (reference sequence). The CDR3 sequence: CASSYSGVQETQYF. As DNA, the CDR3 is TGTGCCAGCAGTTACTCAGGGGTCCAAGAGACCCAGTACTTC.

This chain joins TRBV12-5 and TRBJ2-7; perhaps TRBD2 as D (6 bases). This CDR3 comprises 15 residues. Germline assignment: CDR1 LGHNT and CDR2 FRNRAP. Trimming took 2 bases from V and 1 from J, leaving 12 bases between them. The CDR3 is CASGLPRAGSYEQYF. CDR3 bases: TGTGCTAGTGGTTTGCCTAGGGCGGGGTCCTACGAGCAGTACTTC.

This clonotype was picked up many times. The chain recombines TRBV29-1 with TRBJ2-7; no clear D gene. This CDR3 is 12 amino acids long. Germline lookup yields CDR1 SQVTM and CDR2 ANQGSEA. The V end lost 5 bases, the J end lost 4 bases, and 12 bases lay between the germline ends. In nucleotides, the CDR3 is TGCAGCGTTCAAGGTGGGGTATACGAGCAGTACTTC. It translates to CSVQGGVYEQYF.

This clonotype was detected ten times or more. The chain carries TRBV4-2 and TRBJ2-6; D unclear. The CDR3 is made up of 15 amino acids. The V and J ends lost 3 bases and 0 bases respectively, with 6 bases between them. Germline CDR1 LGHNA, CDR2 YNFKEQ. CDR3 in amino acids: CASSHEVSGANVLTF. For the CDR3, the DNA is TGTGCCAGCAGCCACGAAGTCTCTGGGGCCAACGTCCTGACTTTC.

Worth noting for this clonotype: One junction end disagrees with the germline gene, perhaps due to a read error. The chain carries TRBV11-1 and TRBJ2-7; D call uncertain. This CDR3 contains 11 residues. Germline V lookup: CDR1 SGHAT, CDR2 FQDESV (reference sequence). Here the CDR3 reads CASSLSRERYF. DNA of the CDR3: TGTGCCAGCAGCTTAAGTCGCGAGCGGTACTTC.

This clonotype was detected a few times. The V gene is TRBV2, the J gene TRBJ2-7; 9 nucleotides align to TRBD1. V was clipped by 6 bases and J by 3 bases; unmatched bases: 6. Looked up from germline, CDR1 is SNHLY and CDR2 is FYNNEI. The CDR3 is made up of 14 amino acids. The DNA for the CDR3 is TGTGCCAGCAGCACAAACAGGGGGCACTACGAGCAGTACTTC. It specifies CASSTNRGHYEQYF.

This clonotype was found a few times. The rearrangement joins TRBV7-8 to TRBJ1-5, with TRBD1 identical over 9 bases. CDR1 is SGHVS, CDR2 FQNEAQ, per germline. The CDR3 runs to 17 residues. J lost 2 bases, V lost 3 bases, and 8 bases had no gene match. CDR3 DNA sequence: TGTGCCAGCAGCTTGACGGTTACAGGGGGCCGCAATCAGCCCCAGCATTTT. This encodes CASSLTVTGGRNQPQHF.

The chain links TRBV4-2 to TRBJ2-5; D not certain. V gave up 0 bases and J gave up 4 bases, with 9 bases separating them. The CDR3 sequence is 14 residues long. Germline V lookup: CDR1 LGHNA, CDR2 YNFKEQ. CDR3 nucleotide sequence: TGTGCCAGCAGCCAAGAAGGTTTGGGAGAGACCCAGTACTTC. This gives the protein CASSQEGLGETQYF.

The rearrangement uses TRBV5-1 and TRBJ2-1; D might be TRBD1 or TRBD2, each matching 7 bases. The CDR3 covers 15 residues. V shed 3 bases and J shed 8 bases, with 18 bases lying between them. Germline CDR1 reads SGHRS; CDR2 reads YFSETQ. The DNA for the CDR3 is TGCGCCAGCAGCTGGAGGACCCAGGGGGGGTATGAGCAGTTCTTC. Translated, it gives CASSWRTQGGYEQFF.

The CDR3 here is CSARDRATDYGYTF. The CDR3 DNA sequence: TGCAGTGCTAGAGACAGGGCCACGGACTATGGCTACACCTTC. The gene calls are TRBV20-1 and TRBJ1-2, with TRBD1 as a possible D gene (5 bases). The CDR3 has 14 residues. CDR1 and CDR2 (germline): DFQATT, SNEGSKA (reference sequence). V lost 0 bases and J 3 bases, leaving 11 bases between the germline ends.

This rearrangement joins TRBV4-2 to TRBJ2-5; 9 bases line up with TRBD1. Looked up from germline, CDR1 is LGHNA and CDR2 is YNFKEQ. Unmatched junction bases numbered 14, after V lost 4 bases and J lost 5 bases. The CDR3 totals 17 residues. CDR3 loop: CASSRPTTDRGGETQYF. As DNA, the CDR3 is TGTGCCAGCAGCCGGCCTACTACGGACAGGGGTGGGGAGACCCAGTACTTC.

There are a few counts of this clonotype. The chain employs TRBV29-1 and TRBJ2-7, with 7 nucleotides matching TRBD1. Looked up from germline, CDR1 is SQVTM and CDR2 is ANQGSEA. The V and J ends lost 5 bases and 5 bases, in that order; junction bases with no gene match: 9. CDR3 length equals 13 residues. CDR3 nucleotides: TGCAGCGTTCGACTGACAGGGAACCACGAGCAGTACTTC. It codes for CSVRLTGNHEQYF.

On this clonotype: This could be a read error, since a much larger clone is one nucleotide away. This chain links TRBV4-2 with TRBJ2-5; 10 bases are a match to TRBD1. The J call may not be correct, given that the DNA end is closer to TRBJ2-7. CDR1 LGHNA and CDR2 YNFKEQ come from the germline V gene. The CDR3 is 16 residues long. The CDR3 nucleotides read TGTGCCAGCAGCCAGGTACTGACCCGGACAGGGGGCGAGCAGTACTTC. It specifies CASSQVLTRTGGEQYF.